This T cell receptor (beta chain) was captured in a study of blood T cell repertoires in COVID-19. The wider study: T cells, B-cell-depleted T cells, or PBMCs provided the cDNA or gDNA that served as material.

Unmatched junction bases numbered 13, after V lost 6 bases and J lost 6 bases. From germline, CDR1 is MNHNY and CDR2 SVGAGI (reference sequence). This CDR3 contains 15 residues. The protocol was immunoSEQ multiplex PCR, while the TCRdb copy is restricted to in-frame clones and leaves out a portion. The table records fewer than 120,000 clones, around nine tenths of them present only once. The sequence was obtained from a human donor in a cohort sampled during active COVID-19. Sequenced: peripheral blood. The chain employs TRBV6-6 and TRBJ2-7; TRBD1 agrees at 8 bases. The CDR3 DNA is TGTGCCAGCAGCCCAGGACAGGGATGGAGCTCCGAGCAGTACTTC. It specifies CASSPGQGWSSEQYF.